The clone carrying this TCR beta chain occurred a few times. Other DNA variants within this sample encode the same CDR3. Some clones are missing from TCRdb's copy, which holds only in-frame ones; the method was immunoSEQ multiplex PCR. The data contain 400,000 to 450,000 clones, 70% to 90% of them singletons. The V gene's germline CDR1 is SNHLY and CDR2 FYNNEI. The CDR3 is 15 residues long. Trimming stripped 2 bases from V and 3 bases from J, with 14 bases between. This sample was included in a study of blood T cell repertoires in COVID-19. Overall study: Sources were T cells, B-cell-depleted T cells, or PBMCs; the material itself was cDNA or gDNA.

The chain recombines TRBV2 with TRBJ2-7; perhaps TRBD1 as D (6 bases). The clonotype comes from a man aged 18 to 29 with COVID-19, enrolled during active disease. Sequencing was performed on peripheral blood. CDR3 region: CASSERLLGGYEQYF. The DNA for the CDR3 is TGTGCCAGCAGTGAAAGACTCCTAGGGGGCTACGAGCAGTACTTC.